Each of the 2 T cell receptor beta chains below was sequenced from the same sample in a study of read filtering for tumor transcriptome and immune sequencing. The library was built from roughly 400 ng RNA with molecular barcoded adaptors for alpha/delta and beta/gamma chains. TCRdb passed the reads through MiXCR, listing each CDR3 protein once. The sample records over 80,000 distinct CDR3 sequences, around 12% being singletons. The sequencing sample was made of a population of CD138-negative cells sorted from bone marrow. The receptors derive from a donor aged 40 or over with multiple myeloma.

This clonotype was detected ten times or more. The chain recombines TRBV7-9 with TRBJ2-5; D is undetermined. CDR1 is SEHNR, CDR2 FQNEAQ, per germline (reference sequence). CDR3 length: 13 amino acids. Trimming pared 2 bases from V and 2 bases from J, leaving 6 bases between. CDR3 sequence reads: CASSLNRQETQYF. DNA for the CDR3: TGTGCCAGCAGCTTAAACAGACAAGAGACCCAGTACTTC.

This clonotype was picked up many times. The chain carries TRBV5-1 and TRBJ1-6, with 12 bases identical to TRBD1. J was trimmed by 5 bases and V by 5 bases; bases with no gene match: 8. CDR3 length: 17 amino acids. The germline gives CDR1 SGHRS, CDR2 YFSETQ. CDR3 amino acids: CASRYKGQGADNSPLHF. The CDR3 region has the DNA TGCGCCAGCAGATATAAGGGACAGGGGGCCGATAATTCACCCCTCCACTTT.